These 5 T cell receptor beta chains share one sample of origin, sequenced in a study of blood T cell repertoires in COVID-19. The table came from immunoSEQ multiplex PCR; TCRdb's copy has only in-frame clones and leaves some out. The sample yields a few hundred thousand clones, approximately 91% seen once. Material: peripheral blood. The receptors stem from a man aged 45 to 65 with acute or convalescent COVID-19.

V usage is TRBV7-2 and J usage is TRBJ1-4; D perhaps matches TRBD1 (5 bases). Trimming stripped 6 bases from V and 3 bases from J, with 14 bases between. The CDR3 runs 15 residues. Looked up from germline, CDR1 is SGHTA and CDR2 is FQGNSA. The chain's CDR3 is CASSFQGFANEKLFF. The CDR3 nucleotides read TGTGCCAGCAGTTTTCAGGGATTTGCTAATGAAAAACTGTTTTTT. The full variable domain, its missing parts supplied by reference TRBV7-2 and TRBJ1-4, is GAGVSQSPSNKVTEKGKDVELRCDPISGHTALYWYRQSLGQGLEFLIYFQGNSAPDKSGLPSDRFSAERTGGSVSTLTIQRTQQEDSAVYLCASSFQGFANEKLFFGSGTQLSVL.

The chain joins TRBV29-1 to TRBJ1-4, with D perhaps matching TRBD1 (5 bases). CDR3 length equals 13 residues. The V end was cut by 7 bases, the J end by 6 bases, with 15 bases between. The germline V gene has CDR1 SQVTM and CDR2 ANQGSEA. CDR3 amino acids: CSALRDWYEKLFF. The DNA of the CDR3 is TGCAGCGCCCTCCGGGACTGGTATGAAAAACTGTTTTTT.

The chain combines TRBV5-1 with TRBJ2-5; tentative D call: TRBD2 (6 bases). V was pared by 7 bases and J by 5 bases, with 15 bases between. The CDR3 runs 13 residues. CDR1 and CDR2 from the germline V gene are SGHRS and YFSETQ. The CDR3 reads CASARGTGETQYF. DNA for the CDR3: TGCGCCAGCGCCCGGGGGACCGGGGAGACCCAGTACTTC. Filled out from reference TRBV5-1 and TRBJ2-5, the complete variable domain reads KAGVTQTPRYLIKTRGQQVTLSCSPISGHRSVSWYQQTPGQGLQFLFEYFSETQRNKGNFPGRFSGRQFSNSRSEMNVSTLELGDSALYLCASARGTGETQYFGPGTRLLVL.

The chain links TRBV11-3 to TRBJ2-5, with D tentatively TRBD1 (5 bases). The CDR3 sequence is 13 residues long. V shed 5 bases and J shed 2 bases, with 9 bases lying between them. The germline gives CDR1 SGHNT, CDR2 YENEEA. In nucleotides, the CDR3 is TGTGCCAGCAGCCCGACAGCGCAAGAGACCCAGTACTTC. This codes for CASSPTAQETQYF.

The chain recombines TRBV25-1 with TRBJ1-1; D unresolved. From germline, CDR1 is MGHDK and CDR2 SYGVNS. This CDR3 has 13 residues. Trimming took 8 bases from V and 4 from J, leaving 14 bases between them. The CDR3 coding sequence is TGTGCCAGCGGCCTATGGTGGAGCACTGAAGCTTTCTTT. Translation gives CASGLWWSTEAFF.